The 8 T cell receptor beta chains given below trace back to one sample, sequenced in a study of blood T cell repertoires in COVID-19. Repertoires were generated with immunoSEQ multiplex PCR, while TCRdb's copy carries only in-frame clones and drops some. This sample yields around 100,000 clones, of which more than 75% are seen a single time; over 7.5% belongs to the top ten. Sequenced input: peripheral blood. Receptors originate from a man aged 60 to 75 with active or convalescent COVID-19.

This chain joins TRBV9 and TRBJ2-1; the match to TRBD2 covers 12 bases. CDR3 length: 14 amino acids. V lost 7 bases, J lost 8 bases, and 7 bases stayed unmatched. Per the germline V gene, CDR1 is SGDLS and CDR2 is YYNGEE. CDR3 protein: CASGRLAGVDEQFF. CDR3 coding DNA: TGTGCCAGCGGGAGACTAGCGGGAGTGGATGAGCAGTTCTTC.

This clone has just a few counts. V and J are TRBV28 and TRBJ1-5, with D possibly being TRBD1 (6 bases). The CDR3 consists of 17 residues. Trimming shortened V by 0 bases and J by 8 bases, and 20 bases separated the two germline ends. The germline V gene encodes CDR1 MDHEN and CDR2 SYDVKM. The CDR3 region has the DNA TGTGCCAGCAGTTTATGGGGTCGGGCAGGGGATCGTGAGCCCCAGCATTTT. Its protein is CASSLWGRAGDREPQHF. The full variable domain, with the rest looked up from reference TRBV28 and TRBJ1-5, is DVKVTQSSRYLVKRTGEKVFLECVQDMDHENMFWYRQDPGLGLRLIYFSYDVKMKEKGDIPEGYSVSREKKERFSLILESASTNQTSMYLCASSLWGRAGDREPQHFGDGTRLSIL.

This clone was observed a single time. The rearrangement uses TRBV10-2 and TRBJ2-2, with 12 bases that match TRBD2. V dropped 10 bases and J dropped 7; count of bases not matched to a gene: 7. Germline V gene data show CDR1 as WSHSY and CDR2 as SAAADI. The CDR3 loop spans 14 amino acids. The CDR3 sequence is CAIGQLAGGGELFF. The DNA for the CDR3 is TGCGCCATCGGGCAACTAGCGGGAGGCGGGGAGCTGTTTTTT.

The V gene is TRBV6-6, the J gene TRBJ1-6, with a tentative D call TRBD1 (6 bases). The CDR3 is made up of 15 amino acids. Germline lookup yields CDR1 MNHNY and CDR2 SVGAGI (reference sequence). With 6 bases removed from V and 8 bases from J, the gap between germline ends came to 17 bases. CDR3 nucleotide sequence: TGTGCCAGCAGGACCAGCGGGACATCTCATTCACCCCTCCACTTT. Its translation is CASRTSGTSHSPLHF.

The chain links TRBV5-1 to TRBJ1-3; possible D gene TRBD1, 6 bases. This CDR3 contains 15 residues. Germline CDR1 and CDR2: SGHRS and YFSETQ. V lost 3 bases to trimming and J lost 0 bases, with 10 bases between them. This chain's CDR3 is CASSSDSSSGNTIYF. In DNA form, the CDR3 reads TGCGCCAGCAGCTCGGACAGTAGCTCTGGAAACACCATATATTTT.

V gene TRBV5-4 combines with J gene TRBJ2-2, with D possibly matching TRBD2 (6 bases). Germline V CDR1 and CDR2: SGHNT, YYREEE (reference sequence). The CDR3 consists of 15 residues. The V end lost 0 bases, the J end lost 7 bases, and 13 bases lay between the germline ends. The CDR3 reads CASSLGGAGGGELFF. Written as DNA, the CDR3 is TGTGCCAGCAGCTTGGGGGGAGCGGGCGGCGGGGAGCTGTTTTTT.

The chain combines TRBV5-4 with TRBJ2-1, with TRBD2 matching 8 bases. Looked up from germline, CDR1 is SGHNT and CDR2 is YYREEE (reference sequence). This CDR3 is built from 15 residues. After removal of 3 bases from V and 7 bases from J, the junction contained 9 bases not matched to a gene. The CDR3 DNA reads TGTGCCAGCAGCTACGGGGGGGGGTTGCGGAATGAGCAGTTCTTC. Protein sequence: CASSYGGGLRNEQFF.

The gene calls are TRBV5-4 and TRBJ2-1, with D tentatively TRBD1 (6 bases). CDR3 length equals 15 residues. V lost 0 bases and J 3 bases, leaving 10 bases between the germline ends. CDR1 and CDR2 from the germline V gene are SGHNT and YYREEE (reference sequence). For the CDR3, the DNA is TGTGCCAGCAGCTTGGACAGGGCCCTCTACAATGAGCAGTTCTTC. This gives the protein CASSLDRALYNEQFF.